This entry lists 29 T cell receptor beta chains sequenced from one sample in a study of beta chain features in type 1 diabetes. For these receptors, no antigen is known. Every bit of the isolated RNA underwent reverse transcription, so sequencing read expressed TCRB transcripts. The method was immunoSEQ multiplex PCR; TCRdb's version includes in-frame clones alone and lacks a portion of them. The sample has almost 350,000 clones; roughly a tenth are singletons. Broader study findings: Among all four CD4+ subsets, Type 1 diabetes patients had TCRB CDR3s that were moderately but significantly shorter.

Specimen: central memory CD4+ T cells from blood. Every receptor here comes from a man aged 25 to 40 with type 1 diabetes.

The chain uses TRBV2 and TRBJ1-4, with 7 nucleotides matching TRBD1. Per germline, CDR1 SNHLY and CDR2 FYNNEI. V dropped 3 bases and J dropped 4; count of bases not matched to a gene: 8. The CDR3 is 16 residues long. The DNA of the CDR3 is TGTGCCAGCAGTGAGCGCCGGACAGGCGGTAATGAAAAACTGTTTTTT. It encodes CASSERRTGGNEKLFF.

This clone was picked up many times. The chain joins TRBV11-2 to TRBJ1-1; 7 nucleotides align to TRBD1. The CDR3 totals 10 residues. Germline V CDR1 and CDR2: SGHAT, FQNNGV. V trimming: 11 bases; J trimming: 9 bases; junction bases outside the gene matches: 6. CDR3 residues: CAENRGKAFF. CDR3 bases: TGTGCCGAGAACAGGGGCAAAGCTTTCTTT.

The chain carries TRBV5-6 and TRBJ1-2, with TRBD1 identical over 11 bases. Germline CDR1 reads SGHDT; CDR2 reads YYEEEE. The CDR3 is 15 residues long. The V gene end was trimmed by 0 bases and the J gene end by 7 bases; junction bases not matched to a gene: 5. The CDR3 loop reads CASSLVGQGASGYTF. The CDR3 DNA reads TGTGCCAGCAGCTTGGTTGGACAGGGGGCGTCTGGCTACACCTTC.

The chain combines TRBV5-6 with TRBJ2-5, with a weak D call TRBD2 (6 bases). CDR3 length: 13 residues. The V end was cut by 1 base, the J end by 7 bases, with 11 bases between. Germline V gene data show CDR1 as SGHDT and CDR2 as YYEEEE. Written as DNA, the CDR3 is TGTGCCAGCAGCTTGTTGCGGGAAGGGACCCAGTACTTC. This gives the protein CASSLLREGTQYF.

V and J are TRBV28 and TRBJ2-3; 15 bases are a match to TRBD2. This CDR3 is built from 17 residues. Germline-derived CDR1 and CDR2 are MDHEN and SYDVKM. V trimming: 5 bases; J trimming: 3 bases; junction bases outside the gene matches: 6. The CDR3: CASSLYGTSGGTDTQYF. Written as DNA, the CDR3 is TGTGCCAGCAGTCTGTATGGGACTAGCGGGGGGACAGATACGCAGTATTTT.

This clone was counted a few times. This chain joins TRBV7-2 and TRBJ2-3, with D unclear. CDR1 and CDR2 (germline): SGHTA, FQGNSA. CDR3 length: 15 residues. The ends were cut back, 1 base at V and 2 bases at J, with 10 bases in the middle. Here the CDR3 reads CASSLVTDLTDTQYF. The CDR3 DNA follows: TGTGCCAGCAGCTTAGTTACAGATCTCACAGATACGCAGTATTTT.

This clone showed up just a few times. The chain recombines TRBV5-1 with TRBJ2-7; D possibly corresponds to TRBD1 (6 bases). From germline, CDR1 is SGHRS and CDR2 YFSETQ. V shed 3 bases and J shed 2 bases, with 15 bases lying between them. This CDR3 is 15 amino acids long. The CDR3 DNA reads TGCGCCAGCAGCTACCGGGACATAGGACCCTACGAGCAGTACTTC. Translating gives CASSYRDIGPYEQYF.

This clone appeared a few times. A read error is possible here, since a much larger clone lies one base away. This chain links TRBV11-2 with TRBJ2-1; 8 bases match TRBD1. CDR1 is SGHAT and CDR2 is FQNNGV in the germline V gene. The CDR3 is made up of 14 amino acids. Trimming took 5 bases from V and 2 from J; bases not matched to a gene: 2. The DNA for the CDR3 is TGTGCCAGCAGCCCGGGACAGGCCTACAATGAGCAGTTCTTC. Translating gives CASSPGQAYNEQFF.

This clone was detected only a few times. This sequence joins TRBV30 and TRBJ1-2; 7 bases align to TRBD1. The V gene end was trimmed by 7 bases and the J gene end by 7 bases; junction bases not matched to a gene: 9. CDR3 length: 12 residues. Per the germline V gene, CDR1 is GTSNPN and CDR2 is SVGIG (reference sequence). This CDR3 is CAYGRGRTGYTF. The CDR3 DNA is TGTGCCTATGGGAGGGGGCGTACTGGCTACACCTTC.

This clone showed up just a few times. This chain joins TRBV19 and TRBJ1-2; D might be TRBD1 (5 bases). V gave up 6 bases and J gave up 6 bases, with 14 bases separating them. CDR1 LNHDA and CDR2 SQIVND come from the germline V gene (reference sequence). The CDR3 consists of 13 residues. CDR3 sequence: CASSPSGTNGYTF. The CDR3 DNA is TGTGCCAGTAGCCCCTCCGGGACGAATGGCTACACCTTC.

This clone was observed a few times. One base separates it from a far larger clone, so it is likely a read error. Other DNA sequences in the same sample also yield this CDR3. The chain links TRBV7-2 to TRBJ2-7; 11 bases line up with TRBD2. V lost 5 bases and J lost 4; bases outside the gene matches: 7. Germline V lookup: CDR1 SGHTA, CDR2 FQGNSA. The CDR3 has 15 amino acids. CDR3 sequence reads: CASSLGASGGYEQYF. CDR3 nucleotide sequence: TGTGCCAGCAGCCTGGGGGCTAGCGGGGGGTACGAGCAGTACTTC.

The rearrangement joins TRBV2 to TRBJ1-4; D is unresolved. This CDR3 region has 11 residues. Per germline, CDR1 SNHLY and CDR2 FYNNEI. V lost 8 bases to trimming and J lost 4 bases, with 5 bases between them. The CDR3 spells CASVDNEKLFF. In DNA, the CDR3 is TGTGCCAGCGTAGATAATGAAAAACTGTTTTTT.

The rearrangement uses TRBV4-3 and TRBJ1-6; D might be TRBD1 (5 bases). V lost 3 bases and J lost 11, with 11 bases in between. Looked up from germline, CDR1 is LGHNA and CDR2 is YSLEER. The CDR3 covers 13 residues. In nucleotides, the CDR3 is TGCGCCAGCAGCCATGGCCAAGGGGCACCCCTCCACTTT. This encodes CASSHGQGAPLHF.

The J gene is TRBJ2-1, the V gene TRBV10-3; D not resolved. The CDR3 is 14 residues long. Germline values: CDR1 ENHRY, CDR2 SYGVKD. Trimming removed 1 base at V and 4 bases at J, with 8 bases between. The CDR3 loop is CAISEYTDYNEQFF. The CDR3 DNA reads TGTGCCATCAGTGAGTACACAGATTACAATGAGCAGTTCTTC.

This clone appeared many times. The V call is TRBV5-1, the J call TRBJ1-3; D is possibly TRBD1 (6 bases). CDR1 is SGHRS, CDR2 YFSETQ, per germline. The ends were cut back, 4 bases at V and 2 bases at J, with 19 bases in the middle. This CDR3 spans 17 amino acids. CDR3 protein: CASSAGTGPSAGNTIYF. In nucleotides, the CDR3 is TGCGCCAGCAGCGCGGGAACAGGGCCAAGCGCTGGAAACACCATATATTTT.

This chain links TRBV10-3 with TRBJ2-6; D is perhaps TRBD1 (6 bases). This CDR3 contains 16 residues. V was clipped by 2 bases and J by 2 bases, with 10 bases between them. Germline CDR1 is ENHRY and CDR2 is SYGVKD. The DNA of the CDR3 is TGTGCCATCAGTGAGACAGGGTTCACTGGGGCCAACGTCCTGACTTTC. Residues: CAISETGFTGANVLTF.

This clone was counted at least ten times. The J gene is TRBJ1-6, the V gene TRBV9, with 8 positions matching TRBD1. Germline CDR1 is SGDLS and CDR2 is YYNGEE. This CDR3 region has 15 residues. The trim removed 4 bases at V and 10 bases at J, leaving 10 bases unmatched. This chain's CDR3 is CASSSQTGAGSPLHF. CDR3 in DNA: TGTGCCAGCAGCTCCCAGACAGGGGCCGGGTCACCCCTCCACTTT.

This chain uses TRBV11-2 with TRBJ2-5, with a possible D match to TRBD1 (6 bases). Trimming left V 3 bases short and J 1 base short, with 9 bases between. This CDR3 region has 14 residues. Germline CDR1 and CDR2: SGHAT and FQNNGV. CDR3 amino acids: CASSFVTGQETQYF. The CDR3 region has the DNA TGTGCCAGCAGCTTTGTGACAGGCCAAGAGACCCAGTACTTC.

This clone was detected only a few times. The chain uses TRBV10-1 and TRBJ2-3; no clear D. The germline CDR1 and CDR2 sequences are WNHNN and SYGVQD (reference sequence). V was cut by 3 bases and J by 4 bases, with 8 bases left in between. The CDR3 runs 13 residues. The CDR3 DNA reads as TGCGCCAGCAGTGAAACCGGTGCAGATACGCAGTATTTT. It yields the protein CASSETGADTQYF.

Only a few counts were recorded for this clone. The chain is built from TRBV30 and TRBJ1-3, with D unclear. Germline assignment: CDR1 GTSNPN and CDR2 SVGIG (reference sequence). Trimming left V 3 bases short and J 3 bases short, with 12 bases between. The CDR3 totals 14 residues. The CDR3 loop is CAWRGRSGGNTIYF. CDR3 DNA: TGTGCCTGGAGGGGCAGGAGCGGTGGAAACACCATATATTTT.

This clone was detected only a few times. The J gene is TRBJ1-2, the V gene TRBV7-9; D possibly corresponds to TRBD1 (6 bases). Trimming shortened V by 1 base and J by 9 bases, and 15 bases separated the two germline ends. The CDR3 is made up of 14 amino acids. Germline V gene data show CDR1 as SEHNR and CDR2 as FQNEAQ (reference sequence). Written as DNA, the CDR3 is TGTGCCAGCAGCTTAGATGGGACAAAGAAGAGCTACACCTTC. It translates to CASSLDGTKKSYTF.

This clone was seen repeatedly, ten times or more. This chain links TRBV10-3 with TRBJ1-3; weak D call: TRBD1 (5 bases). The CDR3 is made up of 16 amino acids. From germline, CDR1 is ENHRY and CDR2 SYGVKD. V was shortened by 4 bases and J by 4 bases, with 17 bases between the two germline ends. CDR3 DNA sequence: TGTGCCATCAGTGCGGGGGTACTCAGCTCGGGAAACACCATATATTTT. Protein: CAISAGVLSSGNTIYF.

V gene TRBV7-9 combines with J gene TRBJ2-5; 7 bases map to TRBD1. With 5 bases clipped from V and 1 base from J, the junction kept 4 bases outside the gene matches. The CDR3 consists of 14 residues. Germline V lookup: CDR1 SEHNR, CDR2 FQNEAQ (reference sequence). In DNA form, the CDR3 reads TGTGCCAGCAGCCGACAGGGACCCCAAGAGACCCAGTACTTC. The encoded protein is CASSRQGPQETQYF.

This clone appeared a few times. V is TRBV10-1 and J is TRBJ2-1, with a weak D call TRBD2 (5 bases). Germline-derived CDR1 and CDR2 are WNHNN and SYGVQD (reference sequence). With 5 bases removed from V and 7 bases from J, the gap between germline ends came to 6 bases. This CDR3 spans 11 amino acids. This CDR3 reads CASSRGNEQFF. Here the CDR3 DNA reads TGCGCCAGCAGTCGGGGAAATGAGCAGTTCTTC.

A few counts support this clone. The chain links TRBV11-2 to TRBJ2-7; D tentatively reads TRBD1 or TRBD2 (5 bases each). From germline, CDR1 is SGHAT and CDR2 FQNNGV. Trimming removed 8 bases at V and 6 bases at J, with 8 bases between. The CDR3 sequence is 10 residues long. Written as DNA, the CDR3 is TGTGCCAGCGGGACCACCGAGCAGTACTTC. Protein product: CASGTTEQYF.

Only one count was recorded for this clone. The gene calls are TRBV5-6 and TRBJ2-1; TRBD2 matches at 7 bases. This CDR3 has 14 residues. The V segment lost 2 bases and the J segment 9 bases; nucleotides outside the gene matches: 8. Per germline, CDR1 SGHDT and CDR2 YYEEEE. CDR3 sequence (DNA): TGTGCCAGCAGCTTAGAGCGGGGCTCAGGTGAGCAGTTCTTC. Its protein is CASSLERGSGEQFF. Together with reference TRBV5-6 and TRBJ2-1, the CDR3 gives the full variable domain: DAGVTQSPTHLIKTRGQQVTLRCSPKSGHDTVSWYQQALGQGPQFIFQYYEEEERQRGNFPDRFSGHQFPNYSSELNVNALLLGDSALYLCASSLERGSGEQFFGPGTRLTVL.

CDR3: CASSDGQAIGGEQFF. Written as DNA, the CDR3 is TGCGCCAGCAGTGACGGACAGGCCATTGGTGGTGAGCAGTTCTTC. The V and J genes are TRBV5-1 and TRBJ2-1, with 7 positions matching TRBD1. V trimming: 5 bases; J trimming: 9 bases; junction bases outside the gene matches: 14. The length of the CDR3 is 15 residues. CDR1 is SGHRS, CDR2 YFSETQ, per germline.

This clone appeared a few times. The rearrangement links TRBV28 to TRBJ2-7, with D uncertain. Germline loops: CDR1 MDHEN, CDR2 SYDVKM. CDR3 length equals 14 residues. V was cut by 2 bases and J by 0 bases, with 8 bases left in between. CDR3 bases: TGTGCCAGCAGTTTAACTGGGGTCTCCTACGAGCAGTACTTC. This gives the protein CASSLTGVSYEQYF.

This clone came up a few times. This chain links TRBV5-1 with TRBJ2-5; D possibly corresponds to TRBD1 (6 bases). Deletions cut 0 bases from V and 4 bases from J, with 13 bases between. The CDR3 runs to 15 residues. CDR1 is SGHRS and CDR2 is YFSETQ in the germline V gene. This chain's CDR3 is CASSLARQAGETQYF. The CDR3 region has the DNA TGCGCCAGCAGCTTGGCCAGACAGGCGGGAGAGACCCAGTACTTC.